The entry that follows covers one T cell receptor beta chain sequence. Its cognate antigen is unknown. The CDR3 loop spans 13 amino acids. Germline V gene data show CDR1 as MNHEY and CDR2 as SMNVEV (reference sequence). The germline V and J ends were trimmed by 2 bases and 4 bases, with 9 bases remaining between them. 5'RACE primed from the constant segment yielded TCR alpha and TCR beta cDNA libraries bearing sample barcodes and UMIs. TCRdb ran MiXCR on the 5' RACE reads and lists one entry per CDR3 protein. The data show 150,000 to 200,000 distinct CDR3 sequences, approximately 14% seen once. This sample was taken from a study of T-cell memory formation after mild COVID-19. General study findings and limits: Cross-reactive memory appears to have joined, as suggested by some responding clones showing up in pre-infection memory.

This chain uses TRBV27 with TRBJ2-7; D not resolved. Sequenced input: PBMCs or a T cell subset sorted from them (not recorded which). This sequence originates from an adult woman who had mild COVID-19 (a few samples of this study predate the infection). Cell type and time point are not known. CDR3 DNA sequence: TGTGCCAGCAGTTTAGACCGGCAGTACGAGCAGTACTTC. It is translated as CASSLDRQYEQYF.